The T cell receptor (beta chain) described here comes from a study of OX40 agonist ivuxolimab in advanced cancers. General study results and limits: Certain nonresponding patients likewise had low normalized T-cell clonal expansion.

A word on this clone: Its antigen is as yet unknown.

The CDR3 spans 12 residues. V dropped 6 bases and J dropped 5 bases, with 13 bases sitting between them. CDR1 is SQVTM, CDR2 ANQGSEA, per germline. Profiled with immunoSEQ multiplex PCR; TCRdb holds only in-frame clones, not every one. The top ten hold 49% of the sample, which has around 20,000 clones, less than 95% seen once. The sequence derives from an adult with an advanced solid tumor such as melanoma, head and neck, liver or kidney cancer. The source was CD4+ or CD8+ T cells sorted from blood, collected in a trial of the OX40 agonist ivuxolimab. The chain uses TRBV29-1 and TRBJ1-1; tentatively, D is TRBD1 (5 bases). The CDR3 sequence is CSVGTEGTEAFF. The CDR3 DNA sequence: TGCAGCGTCGGGACGGAGGGGACTGAAGCTTTCTTT.